Shown below are 28 T cell receptor beta chains from a single sample sequenced in a study of T cells expressing NK-cell markers (dated by TCRdb to 2020 to 2022). Libraries were prepared through 5' RACE. Sequencing used an Illumina HiSeq 2000. After TCRdb reprocessed the reads, each CDR3 protein sequence was kept as one row, without DNA. The table held for this sample gives a few hundred thousand distinct CDR3 sequences. The ten largest clones capture around 4.9% of the sample. The sequencing input was blood T cells: a sorted CD56 or NKG2C T cell subset, CD4+ or CD8+ T cells, or bulk PBMC T cells (not recorded which). Receptor source: a man aged 18-75 years in good health.

The rearrangement links TRBV5-1 to TRBJ1-5; TCRdb's assignment of TRBD1 cannot be checked, as there is no DNA. This CDR3 spans 15 amino acids. The V gene's germline CDR1 is SGHRS and CDR2 YFSETQ. This CDR3 is CASSMTGGLSQPQHF.

The chain has TRBV3-1 and TRBJ2-7; the TCRdb D gene call, TRBD1, has no DNA to confirm it. From germline, CDR1 is LGHDT and CDR2 YNNKEL (reference sequence). This CDR3 has 19 residues. CDR3 loop: CASSQEAVRETGPDYEQYF.

The J gene is TRBJ2-5, the V gene TRBV27. The CDR3 is made up of 15 amino acids. Per the germline V gene, CDR1 is MNHEY and CDR2 is SMNVEV (reference sequence). The CDR3 here is CASSLTPIRQETQYF.

The chain is built from TRBV12-3 or TRBV12-4 and TRBJ1-2; TCRdb's D call of TRBD1 is untestable without DNA. CDR3 length: 14 amino acids. The CDR3 region is CASSINRGRNGYTF.

The chain joins TRBV5-1 to TRBJ2-4; TCRdb calls TRBD2, which cannot be checked without DNA. Germline V gene data show CDR1 as SGHRS and CDR2 as YFSETQ. The CDR3 spans 15 residues. The CDR3 sequence is CASSLSGTLGNIQYF.

The chain uses TRBV15 and TRBJ2-2; TCRdb names TRBD1, which stays unverified in the absence of DNA. Germline V gene lookup returns CDR1 LNHNV and CDR2 YYDKDF (reference sequence). This CDR3 contains 20 residues. The CDR3 sequence: CATSTPSTGTAKRNTGELFF.

This sequence joins TRBV9 and TRBJ2-3; the D gene TCRdb calls, TRBD2, cannot be checked with no DNA. Germline V gives CDR1 SGDLS, CDR2 YYNGEE. The CDR3 is 15 residues long. The CDR3 is CASSVASLPSDTQYF.

The chain employs TRBV4-2 and TRBJ1-3; TCRdb's D gene call, TRBD1, goes unchecked for lack of DNA. From germline, CDR1 is LGHNA and CDR2 YNFKEQ. This CDR3 region has 15 residues. CDR3 loop: CASSVNTGAGNTIYF.

The V call is TRBV7-9, the J call TRBJ1-1; TCRdb outputs TRBD1, but without DNA this stays unchecked. This CDR3 has 15 amino acids. CDR1 is SEHNR, CDR2 FQNEAQ, per germline (reference sequence). CDR3 sequence reads: CASSLQGMPNTEAFF.

The genes are TRBV7-8 and TRBJ1-4. CDR1 and CDR2 from the germline V gene are SGHVS and FQNEAQ. This CDR3 contains 14 residues. CDR3 sequence reads: CASSERLNNEKLFF.

V is TRBV11-2 and J is TRBJ2-1; TCRdb's assignment of TRBD1 cannot be checked, as there is no DNA. Per germline, CDR1 SGHAT and CDR2 FQNNGV. This CDR3 comprises 17 residues. The CDR3 spells CASSLREFRSSYNEQFF.

The gene calls are TRBV6-5 and TRBJ1-2; the D gene TCRdb calls, TRBD1, cannot be checked with no DNA. The CDR3 has 15 residues. The germline gives CDR1 MNHEY, CDR2 SVGAGI. This CDR3 is CASSYGSGRSYGYTF.

The chain has TRBV28 and TRBJ1-5; TCRdb's D gene call, TRBD1, goes unchecked for lack of DNA. The CDR3 length is 15 residues. CDR1 and CDR2 (germline): MDHEN, SYDVKM. CDR3 sequence reads: CASRAGVRGNQPQHF.

V is TRBV7-3 and J is TRBJ2-1; without DNA, the TCRdb call of TRBD1 cannot be checked. The CDR3 runs to 13 residues. The germline V gene has CDR1 SGHTA and CDR2 FQGTGA. CDR3: CASSSPIGHEQFF.

This rearrangement joins TRBV5-1 to TRBJ2-3; TCRdb lists TRBD2, though no DNA is available to test this call. Per the germline V gene, CDR1 is SGHRS and CDR2 is YFSETQ. The CDR3 has 13 amino acids. CDR3 amino acids: CASSWGLEGTQYF.

This chain joins TRBV30 and TRBJ2-2; TCRdb proposes TRBD2, but this gene call is untestable without DNA. The CDR3 extends over 15 amino acids. Per the germline V gene, CDR1 is GTSNPN and CDR2 is SVGIG (reference sequence). The CDR3 here is CAWSRGTPNTGELFF.

The V call is TRBV7-3, the J call TRBJ2-5; TCRdb reports TRBD1, a call that lacks DNA to check it against. The germline V gene encodes CDR1 SGHTA and CDR2 FQGTGA. CDR3 length equals 14 residues. CDR3: CASSVSGFQETQYF.

The chain joins TRBV28 to TRBJ1-2; as DNA is missing, the TRBD1 call by TCRdb cannot be tested. The CDR3 runs to 18 residues. The germline V gene encodes CDR1 MDHEN and CDR2 SYDVKM. The CDR3 sequence is CASRGRDPTRIFNYGYTF.

This chain connects TRBV20-1 to TRBJ2-5; there is no DNA to check the TCRdb D call of TRBD2. Germline CDR1 and CDR2: DFQATT and SNEGSKA (reference sequence). The CDR3 is 17 residues long. The CDR3 reads CSASLGLAGGPRETQYF.

CDR3 residues: CASSPDRNSYEQYF. This chain uses TRBV12-3 or TRBV12-4 with TRBJ2-7; TCRdb's D call, TRBD1, is unchecked because there is no DNA. There are 14 residues in the CDR3.

The CDR3 spells CSARGTSGSLYF. The genes are TRBV20-1 and TRBJ2-3; TCRdb's D gene call, TRBD2, goes unchecked for lack of DNA. The CDR3 consists of 12 residues. The germline CDR1 and CDR2 sequences are DFQATT and SNEGSKA (reference sequence).

This chain connects TRBV20-1 to TRBJ1-5; with no DNA, the TCRdb D assignment of TRBD1 cannot be verified. CDR3 length equals 15 residues. Germline CDR1 is DFQATT and CDR2 is SNEGSKA (reference sequence). The CDR3 loop reads CSARIEGFDNQPQHF.

The genes are TRBV12-2 and TRBJ2-3; TCRdb's D call of TRBD1 is untestable without DNA. TRBV12-2 is a known pseudogene. CDR3 length: 16 residues. The CDR3 region is CASRLGRRGSTDTQYF.

The V gene is TRBV12-3 or TRBV12-4, the J gene TRBJ2-2; absent DNA, TCRdb's TRBD2 call cannot be checked. There are 15 residues in the CDR3. The CDR3 sequence: CASSPPWGLTGELFF.

The chain joins TRBV15 to TRBJ2-4; TCRdb proposes TRBD2, but this gene call is untestable without DNA. CDR1 and CDR2 from the germline V gene are LNHNV and YYDKDF (reference sequence). CDR3 length: 15 amino acids. CDR3 in amino acids: CATSRLRGAKNIQYF.

The J gene is TRBJ1-4, the V gene TRBV6-5; the TRBD1 assignment by TCRdb is unverifiable without DNA. Germline V lookup: CDR1 MNHEY, CDR2 SVGAGI. CDR3 length: 17 amino acids. CDR3: CASSYDRDRGFWEKLFF.

The V call is TRBV19, the J call TRBJ1-6; the D gene TCRdb calls, TRBD1, cannot be checked with no DNA. The CDR3 sequence is 14 residues long. Germline assignment: CDR1 LNHDA and CDR2 SQIVND (reference sequence). CDR3 sequence: CASSVDRFGPPLHF.

The chain links TRBV5-1 to TRBJ1-2; TCRdb reports TRBD1, a call that lacks DNA to check it against. Germline V CDR1 and CDR2: SGHRS, YFSETQ. The CDR3 contains 13 residues. The CDR3 loop reads CASSSGPPGGYTF.